These 9 T cell receptor beta chains were all obtained from the same sample, sequenced in a study of cytotoxic CD8 clonotypes in ibrutinib-treated CLL. TCRdb's copy holds only in-frame clones and misses some; the assay was immunoSEQ multiplex PCR. The data contain around 150,000 clones, approximately 90% of them singletons. The material was PBMCs, obtained at disease progression, from a patient treated with ibrutinib. The source of these receptors is a human donor with chronic lymphocytic leukemia.

This rearrangement joins TRBV5-1 to TRBJ2-2; TRBD2 agrees at 7 bases. The CDR3 contains 15 residues. With 0 bases clipped from V and 7 bases from J, the junction kept 6 bases outside the gene matches. Germline V CDR1 and CDR2: SGHRS, YFSETQ. CDR3 in amino acids: CASSLEAGVDGELFF. The CDR3 region has the DNA TGCGCCAGCAGCTTGGAGGCGGGAGTTGACGGGGAGCTGTTTTTT.

This rearrangement joins TRBV28 to TRBJ1-2; weak D call: TRBD1 (5 bases). The V end lost 6 bases, the J end lost 4 bases, and 15 bases lay between the germline ends. CDR3 length: 14 amino acids. The germline gives CDR1 MDHEN, CDR2 SYDVKM. CDR3 loop: CASSLGLSPYGYTF. The CDR3 coding sequence is TGTGCCAGCAGCCTGGGACTATCCCCCTATGGCTACACCTTC.

The J gene is TRBJ2-1, the V gene TRBV12-5, with no clear D. Germline V gives CDR1 LGHNT, CDR2 FRNRAP. The CDR3 length is 16 residues. Deletions cut 0 bases from V and 6 bases from J, with 15 bases between. The CDR3 region has the DNA TGTGCTAGTGGTTTGGTGGCTACCGTCGGTTTCAATGAGCAGTTCTTC. Protein product: CASGLVATVGFNEQFF.

This clone has only a few counts. The CDR3 DNA follows: TGTGCCAGCACCAAGGAGAACACCGGGGAGCTGTTTTTT. The encoded protein is CASTKENTGELFF. The V gene is TRBV2, the J gene TRBJ2-2; D gene unclear. This CDR3 is built from 13 residues. Trimming stripped 7 bases from V and 1 base from J, with 7 bases between. CDR1 and CDR2 from the germline V gene are SNHLY and FYNNEI.

This rearrangement joins TRBV7-9 to TRBJ1-2; D not resolved. CDR1 is SEHNR, CDR2 FQNEAQ, per germline (reference sequence). The ends were cut back, 3 bases at V and 3 bases at J, with 8 bases in the middle. This CDR3 is built from 13 residues. The CDR3 spells CASSFVRDYGYTF. CDR3 nucleotide sequence: TGTGCCAGCAGCTTCGTAAGGGACTATGGCTACACCTTC.

The chain uses TRBV7-6 and TRBJ2-1; D is undetermined. The V end was cut by 5 bases, the J end by 5 bases, with 22 bases between. Germline V gene lookup returns CDR1 SGHVS and CDR2 FNYEAQ. The CDR3 consists of 17 residues. CDR3 DNA sequence: TGTGCCAGCAGCCCCTTTGGCGTCCATCGTGGGGACAATGAGCAGTTCTTC. This gives the protein CASSPFGVHRGDNEQFF.

The gene calls are TRBV30 and TRBJ2-3; possible D gene TRBD1, 5 bases. Trimming took off 0 bases at V and 4 bases at J, with 17 bases between the two ends. In germline, CDR1 is GTSNPN, CDR2 SVGIG (reference sequence). CDR3 length equals 16 residues. CDR3 protein: CAWSVGASNRADTQYF. The DNA for the CDR3 is TGTGCCTGGAGTGTTGGGGCGTCAAATAGGGCAGATACGCAGTATTTT.

The chain links TRBV10-3 to TRBJ1-1, with 7 nucleotides matching TRBD1. The J segment lost 1 base and the V segment lost 10 bases, leaving 9 bases of the junction unmatched. The CDR3 covers 14 residues. The germline gives CDR1 ENHRY, CDR2 SYGVKD. DNA of the CDR3: TGTGCCACCAGGGACCGACAGGGGAACACTGAAGCTTTCTTT. This gives the protein CATRDRQGNTEAFF.

The chain's CDR3 is CASSLVVFADLPNEQFF. The CDR3 nucleotides are TGTGCCAGCAGCTTGGTAGTTTTCGCGGACCTACCTAATGAGCAGTTCTTC. J is TRBJ2-1 and V is TRBV5-8; D not resolved. The CDR3 has 17 amino acids. V was cut by 0 bases and J by 7 bases, with 20 bases left in between. Germline V gives CDR1 SGHTS, CDR2 YDEGEE.